The present TCR beta chain was sequenced within a study of cytomegalovirus exposure and HLA in healthy donors. Study-wide findings and caveats: Relative to the approximately 700-donor mean, N-insertions were reportedly fewer in an Asian-associated ancestry cluster in a later analysis. Across all donors, roughly uniform sequencing depth was an assumption of the presence/absence analyses. Relative to equally common others, HLA-associated TCR beta chains showed greater clonal expansion in a later analysis.

Germline CDR1 MNHNS, CDR2 SASEGT. V lost 2 bases, J lost 0 bases, and 20 bases lay in between. The CDR3 runs 19 residues. The primer mix had 60 Vbeta and 13 Jbeta primers. This table comes from immunoSEQ multiplex PCR, and its TCRdb copy is limited to in-frame clones, with some not included. Here the sample spans over 150,000 clones, about 73% being singletons. Donors were ostensibly healthy at sampling, although undocumented immune exposures were probable. With respect to this clone: The antigen is not known.

The source material was PBMCs. The clonotype comes from a woman between 50 and 59 years old in good health and CMV-seropositive. The J gene is TRBJ2-1, the V gene TRBV6-1; D ambiguous. The CDR3, as DNA: TGTGCCAGCAGTGAAACTCACCTACTCCGCCCTCGCTCCTACAATGAGCAGTTCTTC. Its protein is CASSETHLLRPRSYNEQFF.